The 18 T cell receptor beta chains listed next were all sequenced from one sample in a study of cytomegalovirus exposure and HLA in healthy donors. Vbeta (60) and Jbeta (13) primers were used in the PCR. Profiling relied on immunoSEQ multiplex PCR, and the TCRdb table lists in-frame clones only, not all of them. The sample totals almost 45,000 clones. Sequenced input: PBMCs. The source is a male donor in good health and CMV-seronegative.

CDR3 residues: CASSIRTGGYEQYF. CDR3 nucleotides: TGTGCCAGTAGTATAAGGACAGGGGGTTACGAGCAGTACTTC. The rearrangement uses TRBV19 and TRBJ2-7, with TRBD1 matching over 10 bases. J lost 4 bases, V lost 2 bases, and 2 bases had no gene match. This CDR3 has 14 residues. Germline V gene data show CDR1 as LNHDA and CDR2 as SQIVND (reference sequence).

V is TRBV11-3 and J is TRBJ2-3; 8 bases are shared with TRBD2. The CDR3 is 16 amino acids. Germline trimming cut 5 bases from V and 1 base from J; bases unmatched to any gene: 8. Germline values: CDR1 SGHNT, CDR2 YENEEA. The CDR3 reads CASSAGLAGGTDTQYF. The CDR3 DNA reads TGTGCCAGCAGCGCCGGACTAGCTGGGGGCACAGATACGCAGTATTTT.

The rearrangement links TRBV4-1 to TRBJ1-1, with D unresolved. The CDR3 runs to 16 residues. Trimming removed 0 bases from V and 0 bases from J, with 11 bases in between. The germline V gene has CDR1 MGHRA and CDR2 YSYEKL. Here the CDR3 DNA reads TGCGCCAGCAGCCAAGAAATTGGGCAGATGAACACTGAAGCTTTCTTT. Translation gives CASSQEIGQMNTEAFF.

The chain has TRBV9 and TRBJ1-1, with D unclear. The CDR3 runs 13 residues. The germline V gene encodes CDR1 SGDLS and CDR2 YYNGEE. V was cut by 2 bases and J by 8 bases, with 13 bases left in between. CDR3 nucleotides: TGTGCCAGCAGCGTTAGTGGGCGGGAAGAAGCTTTCTTT. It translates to CASSVSGREEAFF.

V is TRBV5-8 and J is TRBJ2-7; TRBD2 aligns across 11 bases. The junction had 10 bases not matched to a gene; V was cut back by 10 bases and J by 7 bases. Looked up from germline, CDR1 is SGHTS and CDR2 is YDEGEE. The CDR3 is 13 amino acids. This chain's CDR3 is CAGASGRNREQYF. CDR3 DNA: TGTGCCGGGGCTAGCGGGAGGAACAGGGAGCAGTACTTC.

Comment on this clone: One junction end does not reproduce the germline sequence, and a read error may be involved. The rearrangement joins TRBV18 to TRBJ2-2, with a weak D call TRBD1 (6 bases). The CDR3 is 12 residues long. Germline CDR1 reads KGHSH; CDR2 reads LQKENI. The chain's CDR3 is CASSWDTGELFF. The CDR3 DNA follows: TGTGCCAGCTCCTGGGACACTGGGGAGCTGTTTTTT.

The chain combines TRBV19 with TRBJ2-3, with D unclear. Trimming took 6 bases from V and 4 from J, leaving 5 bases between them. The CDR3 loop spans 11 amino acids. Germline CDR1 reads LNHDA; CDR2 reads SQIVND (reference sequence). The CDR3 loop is CASRRSDTQYF. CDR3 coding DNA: TGTGCCAGTAGGAGATCAGATACGCAGTATTTT.

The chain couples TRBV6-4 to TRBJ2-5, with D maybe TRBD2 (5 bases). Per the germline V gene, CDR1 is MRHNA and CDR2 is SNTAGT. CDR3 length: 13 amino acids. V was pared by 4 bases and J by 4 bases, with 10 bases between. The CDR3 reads CASSVGAGETQYF. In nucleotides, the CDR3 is TGTGCCAGCAGTGTTGGTGCGGGAGAGACCCAGTACTTC.

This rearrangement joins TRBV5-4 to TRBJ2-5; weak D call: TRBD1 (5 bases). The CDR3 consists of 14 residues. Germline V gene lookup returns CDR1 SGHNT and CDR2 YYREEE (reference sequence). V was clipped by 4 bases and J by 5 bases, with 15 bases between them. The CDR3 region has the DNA TGTGCCAGCAGCCCCATTGGGGCCGCGGAGACCCAGTACTTC. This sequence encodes CASSPIGAAETQYF.

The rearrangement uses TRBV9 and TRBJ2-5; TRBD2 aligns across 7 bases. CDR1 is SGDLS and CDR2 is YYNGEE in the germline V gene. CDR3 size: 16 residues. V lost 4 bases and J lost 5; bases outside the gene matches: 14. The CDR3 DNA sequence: TGTGCCAGCAGCCTTCAGGGCGGGGGAATTAGGGAGACCCAGTACTTC. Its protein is CASSLQGGGIRETQYF.

The CDR3 protein is CASSVQNTGELFF. The CDR3 DNA reads as TGTGCCAGCAGTGTACAGAACACCGGGGAGCTGTTTTTT. V gene TRBV25-1 combines with J gene TRBJ2-2; D remains ambiguous. Germline V gives CDR1 MGHDK, CDR2 SYGVNS. The CDR3 has 13 amino acids. V gave up 4 bases and J gave up 1 base, with 4 bases separating them. Together with reference TRBV25-1 and TRBJ2-2, the CDR3 gives the full variable domain: EADIYQTPRYLVIGTGKKITLECSQTMGHDKMYWYQQDPGMELHLIHYSYGVNSTEKGDLSSESTVSRIRTEHFPLTLESARPSHTSQYLCASSVQNTGELFFGEGSRLTVL.

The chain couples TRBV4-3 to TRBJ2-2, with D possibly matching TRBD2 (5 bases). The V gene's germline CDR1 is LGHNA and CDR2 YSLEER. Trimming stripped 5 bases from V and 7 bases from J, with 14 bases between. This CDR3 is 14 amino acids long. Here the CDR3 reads CASSENRAGGELFF. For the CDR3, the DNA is TGCGCCAGCAGCGAGAACCGGGCGGGCGGGGAGCTGTTTTTT.

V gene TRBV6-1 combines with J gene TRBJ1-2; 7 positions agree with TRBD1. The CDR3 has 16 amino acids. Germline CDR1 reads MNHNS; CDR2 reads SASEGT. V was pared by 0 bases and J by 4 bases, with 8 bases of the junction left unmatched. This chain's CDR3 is CASSEAPQGIPYGYTF. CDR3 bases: TGTGCCAGCAGTGAAGCCCCACAGGGGATACCCTATGGCTACACCTTC.

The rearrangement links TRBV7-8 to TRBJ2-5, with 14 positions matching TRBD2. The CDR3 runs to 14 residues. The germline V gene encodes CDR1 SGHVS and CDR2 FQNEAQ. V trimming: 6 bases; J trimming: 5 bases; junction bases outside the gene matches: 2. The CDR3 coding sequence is TGTGCCAGCAGGACTAGCGGGAGGGCGGAGACCCAGTACTTC. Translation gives CASRTSGRAETQYF.

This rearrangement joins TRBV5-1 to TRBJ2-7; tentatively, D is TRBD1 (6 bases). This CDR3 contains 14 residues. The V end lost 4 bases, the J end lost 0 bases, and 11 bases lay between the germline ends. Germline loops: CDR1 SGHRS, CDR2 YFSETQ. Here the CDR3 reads CASSQADSSYEQYF. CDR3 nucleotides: TGCGCCAGCAGCCAAGCGGACAGCTCCTACGAGCAGTACTTC.

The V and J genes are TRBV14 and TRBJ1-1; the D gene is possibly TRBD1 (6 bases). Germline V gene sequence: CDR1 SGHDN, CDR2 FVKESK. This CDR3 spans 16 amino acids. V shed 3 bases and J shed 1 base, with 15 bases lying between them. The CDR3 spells CASSQYRVWQNTEAFF. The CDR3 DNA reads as TGTGCCAGCAGCCAGTACAGGGTTTGGCAGAACACTGAAGCTTTCTTT. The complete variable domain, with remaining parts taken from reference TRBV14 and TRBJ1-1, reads EAGVTQFPSHSVIEKGQTVTLRCDPISGHDNLYWYRRVMGKEIKFLLHFVKESKQDESGMPNNRFLAERTGGTYSTLKVQPAELEDSGVYFCASSQYRVWQNTEAFFGQGTRLTVV.

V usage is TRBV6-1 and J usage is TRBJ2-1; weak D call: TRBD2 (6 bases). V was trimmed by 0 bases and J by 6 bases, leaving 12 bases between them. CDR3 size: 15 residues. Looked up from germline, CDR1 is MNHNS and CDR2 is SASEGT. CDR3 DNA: TGTGCCAGCAGTGAAGCCACGGAGGGAGGCAATGAGCAGTTCTTC. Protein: CASSEATEGGNEQFF.

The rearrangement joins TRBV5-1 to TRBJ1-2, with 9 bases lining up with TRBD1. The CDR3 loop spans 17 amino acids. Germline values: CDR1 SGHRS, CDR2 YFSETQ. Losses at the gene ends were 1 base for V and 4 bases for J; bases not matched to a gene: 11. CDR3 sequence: CASSLTVTGGKSYGYTF. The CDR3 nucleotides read TGCGCCAGCAGCTTGACTGTCACAGGGGGCAAAAGCTATGGCTACACCTTC.